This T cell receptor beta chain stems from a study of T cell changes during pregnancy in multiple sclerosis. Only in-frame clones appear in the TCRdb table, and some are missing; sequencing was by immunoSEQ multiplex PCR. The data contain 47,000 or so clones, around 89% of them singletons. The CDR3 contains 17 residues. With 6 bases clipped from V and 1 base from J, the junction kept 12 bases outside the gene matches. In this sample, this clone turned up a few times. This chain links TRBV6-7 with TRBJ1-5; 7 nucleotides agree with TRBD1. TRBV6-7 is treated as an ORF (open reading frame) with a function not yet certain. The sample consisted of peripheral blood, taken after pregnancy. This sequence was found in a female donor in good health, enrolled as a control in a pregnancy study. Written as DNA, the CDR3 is TGTGCCAGCAGACCCGCCCGACAGGGACGAAGCAATCAGCCCCAGCATTTT. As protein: CASRPARQGRSNQPQHF.